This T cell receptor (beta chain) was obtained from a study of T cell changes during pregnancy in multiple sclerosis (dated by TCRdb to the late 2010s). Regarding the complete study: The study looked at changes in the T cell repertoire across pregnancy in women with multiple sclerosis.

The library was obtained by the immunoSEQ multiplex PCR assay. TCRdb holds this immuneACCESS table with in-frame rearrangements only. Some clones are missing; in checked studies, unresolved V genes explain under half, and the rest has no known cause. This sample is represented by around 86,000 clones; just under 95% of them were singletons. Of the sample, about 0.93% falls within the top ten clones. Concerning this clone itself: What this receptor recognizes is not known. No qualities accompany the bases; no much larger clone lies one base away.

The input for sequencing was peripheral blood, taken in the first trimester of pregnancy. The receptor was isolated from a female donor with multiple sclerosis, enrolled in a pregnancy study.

The CDR3 is CASSERAGGRDTQYF. The bases read TGTGCCAGCAGCGAGCGGGCGGGGGGCAGAGATACGCAGTATTTT. The rearranged chain carries TRBV7-3 and TRBJ2-3; TRBD2 aligns with 8 central bases. The CDR3 numbers 15 residues from cysteine through phenylalanine. Left in the record is the CDR3 DNA by itself, 45 bases read in frame from the first base. The germline V gene supplies CDR1 SGHTA and CDR2 FQGTGA. V is cut back by 5 bases and J by 5 bases, with 9 bases in the junction unmatched.